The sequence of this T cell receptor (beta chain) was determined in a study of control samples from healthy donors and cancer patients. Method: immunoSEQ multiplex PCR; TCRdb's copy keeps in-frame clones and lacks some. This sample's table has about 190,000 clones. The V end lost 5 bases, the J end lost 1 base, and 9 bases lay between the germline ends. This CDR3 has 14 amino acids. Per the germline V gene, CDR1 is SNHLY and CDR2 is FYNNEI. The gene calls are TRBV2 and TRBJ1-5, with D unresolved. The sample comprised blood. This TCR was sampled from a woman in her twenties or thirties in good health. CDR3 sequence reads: CASSIGRSNQPQHF. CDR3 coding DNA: TGTGCCAGCAGTATTGGGAGGAGCAATCAGCCCCAGCATTTT.